A single sample is the source of the 27 T cell receptor beta chains below, sequenced in a study of cytotoxic CD8 clonotypes in ibrutinib-treated CLL. Profiled with immunoSEQ multiplex PCR; TCRdb holds only in-frame clones, not every one. The table includes about 310,000 clones, almost 80% detected once. The sequencing here drew on PBMCs, taken before ibrutinib treatment. Receptors originate from a human donor with chronic lymphocytic leukemia.

This clone has just a few counts. J is TRBJ2-1 and V is TRBV7-9, with TRBD2 identical over 9 bases. The germline CDR1 and CDR2 sequences are SEHNR and FQNEAQ (reference sequence). This CDR3 region has 16 residues. The ends lost 5 bases at V and 5 bases at J; junction bases unmatched: 10. The CDR3 reads CASSRIAGEGNNEQFF. The CDR3 DNA reads as TGTGCCAGCAGCCGCATAGCGGGAGAAGGTAACAATGAGCAGTTCTTC.

The chain links TRBV29-1 to TRBJ2-1; 9 positions match TRBD1. The trim removed 5 bases at V and 5 bases at J, leaving 4 bases unmatched. Germline values: CDR1 SQVTM, CDR2 ANQGSEA. There are 13 residues in the CDR3. For the CDR3, the DNA is TGCAGCGTTCCGGGACAGGGAGACAATGAGCAGTTCTTC. Its protein product is CSVPGQGDNEQFF.

This sequence joins TRBV25-1 and TRBJ2-3; 7 bases are a match to TRBD2. J was trimmed by 5 bases and V by 7 bases; bases with no gene match: 12. CDR1 is MGHDK, CDR2 SYGVNS, per germline. The CDR3 is made up of 15 amino acids. The CDR3: CASKPAGEGVDTQYF. CDR3 nucleotides: TGTGCCAGCAAGCCGGCGGGAGAAGGGGTAGATACGCAGTATTTT.

The V and J genes are TRBV9 and TRBJ2-7; D remains ambiguous. CDR1 is SGDLS, CDR2 YYNGEE, per germline. The CDR3 contains 14 residues. The ends were cut back, 0 bases at V and 6 bases at J, with 13 bases in the middle. CDR3 sequence (DNA): TGTGCCAGCAGCGTAGGAAGGGCGTCAGGCGAGCAGTACTTC. As protein: CASSVGRASGEQYF.

V usage is TRBV7-9 and J usage is TRBJ1-1; the D gene is possibly TRBD1 (6 bases). Germline assignment: CDR1 SEHNR and CDR2 FQNEAQ (reference sequence). The V gene lost 6 bases and the J gene lost 5 bases, with 13 bases spanning the gap. The CDR3 is made up of 13 amino acids. CDR3 coding DNA: TGTGCCAGCAGATGGACAGTCGATACTGAAGCTTTCTTT. Its translation: CASRWTVDTEAFF.

The chain combines TRBV4-1 with TRBJ2-7, with D hard to call. Germline lookup yields CDR1 MGHRA and CDR2 YSYEKL. The V and J ends lost 3 bases and 1 base respectively, with 4 bases between them. The CDR3 loop spans 12 amino acids. The CDR3 sequence is CASSHPSYEQYF. CDR3 nucleotide sequence: TGCGCCAGCAGCCACCCATCCTACGAGCAGTACTTC.

J is TRBJ2-4 and V is TRBV2, with 7 positions matching TRBD2. J was trimmed by 3 bases and V by 5 bases; bases with no gene match: 4. The germline V gene encodes CDR1 SNHLY and CDR2 FYNNEI. This CDR3 has 14 residues. CDR3 bases: TGTGCCAGCAGTAGCGGGATTGGCAAAAACATTCAGTACTTC. Residues: CASSSGIGKNIQYF. The complete variable domain, with remaining parts taken from reference TRBV2 and TRBJ2-4, reads EPEVTQTPSHQVTQMGQEVILRCVPISNHLYFYWYRQILGQKVEFLVSFYNNEISEKSEIFDDQFSVERPDGSNFTLKIRSTKLEDSAMYFCASSSGIGKNIQYFGAGTRLSVL.

V gene TRBV7-2 combines with J gene TRBJ2-7; 7 nucleotides agree with TRBD2. The CDR3 runs to 15 residues. The germline V gene has CDR1 SGHTA and CDR2 FQGNSA. J gave up 3 bases and V 5 bases, and 10 bases lay outside the gene matches. CDR3: CASSPGGGSLYEQYF. CDR3 bases: TGTGCCAGCAGCCCAGGAGGCGGGAGCCTCTACGAGCAGTACTTC. Full variable domain (rest looked up from reference TRBV7-2 and TRBJ2-7): GAGVSQSPSNKVTEKGKDVELRCDPISGHTALYWYRQSLGQGLEFLIYFQGNSAPDKSGLPSDRFSAERTGGSVSTLTIQRTQQEDSAVYLCASSPGGGSLYEQYFGPGTRLTVT.

The chain has TRBV19 and TRBJ2-1; 10 bases line up with TRBD2. J lost 7 bases, V lost 2 bases, and 5 bases had no gene match. This CDR3 is built from 15 residues. Per the germline V gene, CDR1 is LNHDA and CDR2 is SQIVND (reference sequence). The CDR3 bases are TGTGCCAGTAGTATACTAGCGGGAGAGGGTAATGAGCAGTTCTTC. This translates into CASSILAGEGNEQFF.

V gene TRBV6-1 combines with J gene TRBJ2-6; no clear D. Per the germline V gene, CDR1 is MNHNS and CDR2 is SASEGT. V lost 5 bases and J 4 bases, leaving 9 bases between the germline ends. This CDR3 is 14 amino acids long. The CDR3 region has the DNA TGTGCCAGCAGTTTAAATACGGGGGCCAACGTCCTGACTTTC. It translates to CASSLNTGANVLTF.

The chain has TRBV10-3 and TRBJ2-2, with 11 nucleotides matching TRBD2. The CDR3 length is 16 residues. V was pared by 8 bases and J by 6 bases, with 11 bases of the junction left unmatched. In germline, CDR1 is ENHRY, CDR2 SYGVKD. The CDR3 DNA follows: TGTGCCATCGGCCCACTAGCGGGAGTAATGTCCGGGGAGCTGTTTTTT. It codes for CAIGPLAGVMSGELFF.

This clone was seen just once. The J gene is TRBJ2-7, the V gene TRBV4-3, with 9 positions matching TRBD1. Germline trimming cut 0 bases from V and 0 bases from J; bases unmatched to any gene: 6. There are 17 residues in the CDR3. The V gene's germline CDR1 is LGHNA and CDR2 YSLEER. This CDR3 reads CASSQDWDRASSYEQYF. The CDR3 DNA is TGCGCCAGCAGCCAAGATTGGGACAGGGCTAGCTCCTACGAGCAGTACTTC.

This chain uses TRBV28 with TRBJ1-1; D is unclear. V dropped 4 bases and J dropped 7 bases, with 7 bases sitting between them. Germline CDR1 reads MDHEN; CDR2 reads SYDVKM. The CDR3 is made up of 11 amino acids. The CDR3 region is CASSSGFEAFF. DNA for the CDR3: TGTGCCAGCAGTTCCGGGTTTGAAGCTTTCTTT.

The J gene is TRBJ2-7, the V gene TRBV27; 12 bases are shared with TRBD1. CDR1 is MNHEY and CDR2 is SMNVEV in the germline V gene (reference sequence). The CDR3 extends over 16 amino acids. Trimming at V came to 3 bases and at J to 5 bases, leaving 8 bases not matched to a gene. CDR3 DNA: TGTGCCAGCAGTTTCTACCTCGGGACAGGGGGCCACGAGCAGTACTTC. Translation gives CASSFYLGTGGHEQYF.

J is TRBJ1-4 and V is TRBV2; D is uncertain. Germline CDR1 reads SNHLY; CDR2 reads FYNNEI. This CDR3 region has 15 residues. V gave up 5 bases and J gave up 7 bases, with 17 bases separating them. CDR3 nucleotide sequence: TGTGCCAGCAGTCCTACGCAGGTGTATAGTGAAAAACTGTTTTTT. Protein product: CASSPTQVYSEKLFF.

This clone occurred once. The rearrangement links TRBV27 to TRBJ1-1; D uncertain. The germline V gene encodes CDR1 MNHEY and CDR2 SMNVEV (reference sequence). The CDR3 runs 13 residues. V was pared by 2 bases and J by 4 bases, with 8 bases between. The CDR3 spells CASSLLSATEAFF. The CDR3 region has the DNA TGTGCCAGCAGTTTACTAAGCGCCACTGAAGCTTTCTTT.

This chain uses TRBV15 with TRBJ1-2; D gene uncertain. V was shortened by 8 bases and J by 1 base, with 11 bases between the two germline ends. The CDR3 totals 13 residues. The germline V gene has CDR1 LNHNV and CDR2 YYDKDF (reference sequence). The CDR3 sequence: CATGLERNYGYTF. CDR3 bases: TGTGCCACCGGCCTGGAACGTAACTATGGCTACACCTTC.

V and J are TRBV7-9 and TRBJ2-5, with 9 bases identical to TRBD1. With 4 bases clipped from V and 1 base from J, the junction kept 1 base outside the gene matches. Germline V CDR1 and CDR2: SEHNR, FQNEAQ (reference sequence). The CDR3 length is 14 residues. For the CDR3, the DNA is TGTGCCAGCAGCTGGACAGGGGCCCAAGAGACCCAGTACTTC. Its protein product is CASSWTGAQETQYF.

V is TRBV28 and J is TRBJ2-1, with 7 positions matching TRBD1. J lost 4 bases, V lost 3 bases, and 12 bases had no gene match. The germline gives CDR1 MDHEN, CDR2 SYDVKM. The CDR3 totals 17 residues. The CDR3 protein is CASSFNPAETGYNEQFF. In DNA form, the CDR3 reads TGTGCCAGCAGTTTTAATCCGGCAGAGACAGGGTACAATGAGCAGTTCTTC.

The chain is built from TRBV30 and TRBJ2-1, with TRBD2 matching 8 bases. Germline values: CDR1 GTSNPN, CDR2 SVGIG (reference sequence). V lost 4 bases, J lost 0 bases, and 11 bases stayed unmatched. The CDR3 length is 17 residues. The CDR3 nucleotides read TGTGCCTGGAACCGCGGGAGGTCCTTCAGCTCCTACAATGAGCAGTTCTTC. Amino acid sequence: CAWNRGRSFSSYNEQFF.

The chain recombines TRBV6-6 with TRBJ1-3; TRBD1 is a possible D gene (5 bases). The germline V gene encodes CDR1 MNHNY and CDR2 SVGAGI (reference sequence). The CDR3 consists of 16 residues. The ends were cut back, 2 bases at V and 1 base at J, with 12 bases in the middle. CDR3 protein: CASSYTRGGSGNTIYF. CDR3 in DNA: TGTGCCAGCAGTTACACGAGGGGTGGGTCTGGAAACACCATATATTTT.

V and J are TRBV5-4 and TRBJ2-1; the match to TRBD2 covers 7 bases. This CDR3 has 16 residues. Germline CDR1 and CDR2: SGHNT and YYREEE (reference sequence). The V segment lost 3 bases and the J segment 2 bases; nucleotides outside the gene matches: 8. CDR3 sequence reads: CASSSAGLTTYNEQFF. The CDR3 DNA reads as TGTGCCAGCAGCTCAGCGGGACTTACAACCTACAATGAGCAGTTCTTC.

The J gene is TRBJ2-7, the V gene TRBV15; TRBD2 aligns across 8 bases. From germline, CDR1 is LNHNV and CDR2 YYDKDF (reference sequence). The CDR3 length is 15 residues. V trimming: 0 bases; J trimming: 3 bases; junction bases outside the gene matches: 4. CDR3 bases: TGTGCCACCAGCAGAGATCTTACTAGCGGCTACGAGCAGTACTTC. This codes for CATSRDLTSGYEQYF.

The J gene is TRBJ1-4, the V gene TRBV7-6; 8 bases map to TRBD1. Germline lookup yields CDR1 SGHVS and CDR2 FNYEAQ. Trimming removed 5 bases from V and 8 bases from J; junction bases left unmatched: 16. The CDR3 is 17 residues long. CDR3 sequence reads: CASSQGQGARGSEKLFF. CDR3 in DNA: TGTGCCAGCAGCCAAGGACAGGGTGCGCGTGGGAGCGAAAAACTGTTTTTT.

The genes are TRBV2 and TRBJ1-5; D possibly corresponds to TRBD1 (5 bases). Germline assignment: CDR1 SNHLY and CDR2 FYNNEI. Trimming cost V 6 bases and J 2 bases, with 11 bases left between them. The CDR3 has 14 residues. CDR3 residues: CASRGLRGNQPQHF. DNA of the CDR3: TGTGCCAGCAGGGGACTCCGAGGCAATCAGCCCCAGCATTTT. The whole variable domain, filled in from reference TRBV2 and TRBJ1-5, reads EPEVTQTPSHQVTQMGQEVILRCVPISNHLYFYWYRQILGQKVEFLVSFYNNEISEKSEIFDDQFSVERPDGSNFTLKIRSTKLEDSAMYFCASRGLRGNQPQHFGDGTRLSIL.

This clone was counted a single time. The chain joins TRBV11-2 to TRBJ2-1; 13 nucleotides align to TRBD2. After removal of 5 bases from V and 6 bases from J, the junction contained 7 bases not matched to a gene. This CDR3 is 16 amino acids long. Per germline, CDR1 SGHAT and CDR2 FQNNGV. In DNA, the CDR3 is TGTGCCAGCAGCACCCTGACTAGCGGGAGGAGCAATGAGCAGTTCTTC. Amino acids: CASSTLTSGRSNEQFF.

The chain has TRBV6-1 and TRBJ2-7, with 8 nucleotides matching TRBD1. V lost 4 bases, J lost 6 bases, and 5 bases stayed unmatched. This CDR3 contains 13 residues. CDR1 is MNHNS and CDR2 is SASEGT in the germline V gene. For the CDR3, the DNA is TGTGCCAGCAGTGGACAGGGGATCTCCGAGCAGTACTTC. Protein sequence: CASSGQGISEQYF.